This TCR beta chain was retrieved from a study of CD8 T cells in Susac syndrome. With random hexamers, reverse transcription was performed on 0.5 to 1 ug of RNA. Amplification of TCR beta CDR3 used immunoSEQ multiplex PCR across 54 Vbeta and 13 Jbeta. TCRdb fed the immunoSEQ multiplex PCR reads into MiXCR, producing one record per CDR3 protein. The sample shows 200,000 to 250,000 distinct CDR3 sequences, 95% of them seen only once. TCR beta was sequenced from blood CD8+ and CD4+ T cells. Treatment-naive patients with stable or active relapsing-remitting disease served as multiple sclerosis controls. Germline CDR1 MDHEN, CDR2 SYDVKM. This CDR3 has 14 amino acids. With V trimmed by 8 bases and J by 1 base, 6 bases remained unmatched.

The TCR comes from a human donor with multiple sclerosis. The material sequenced was CD4+ T cells from PBMCs. This rearrangement joins TRBV28 to TRBJ2-7; 9 bases are a match to TRBD2. CDR3 in amino acids: CASESSGKSYEQYF. The CDR3 DNA sequence: TGTGCCAGCGAGTCTAGCGGGAAGTCCTACGAGCAGTACTTC.